The rows below give T cell receptor beta chains drawn from one sample of a study of blood T cell repertoires in COVID-19. Generated by immunoSEQ multiplex PCR, the TCRdb table keeps only in-frame clones and is missing some. Here the sample spans about 70,000 clones, roughly 77% being singletons. The source material was peripheral blood. The origin of the receptors is a woman between 70 and 85 years old with acute or convalescent COVID-19. Each CDR3 is given with its conserved first and last residue. Fields, in order: V gene, D gene, J gene, CDR3 length, clone size, CDR3 DNA, CDR3 protein. A D gene is named only where the DNA matches it firmly. Expanded clones are given a class, and other clones once, few, many or no size at all.

V: TRBV30
D: .
J: TRBJ2-5
length: 11
size: .
DNA: TGTGCCTGGAGTGTTCGGGAGACCCAGTACTTC
CDR3: CAWSVRETQYF

V: TRBV3-1/TRBV3-2
D: .
J: TRBJ2-5
length: 14
size: .
DNA: TGTGCCAGCAGCCAAACAAGTATACAAGAGACCCAGTACTTC
CDR3: CASSQTSIQETQYF

V: TRBV4-1
D: TRBD2
J: TRBJ2-3
length: 17
size: .
DNA: TGCGCCAGCAGCCCTCTTGGGACTAGCGGGATTGCAGATACGCAGTATTTT
CDR3: CASSPLGTSGIADTQYF

V: TRBV18
D: TRBD1
J: TRBJ1-1
length: 16
size: .
DNA: TGTGCCAGCTCACCACTTCCGACAGGGCCTAACACTGAAGCTTTCTTT
CDR3: CASSPLPTGPNTEAFF

V: TRBV15
D: .
J: TRBJ1-3
length: 13
size: few
DNA: TGTGCCACCGAGGCCTTCTCTGGAAACACCATATATTTT
CDR3: CATEAFSGNTIYF

V: TRBV5-1
D: TRBD1
J: TRBJ1-4
length: 14
size: once
DNA: TGCGCCAGCAGCTTCGGACAGGGGAATGAAAAACTGTTTTTT
CDR3: CASSFGQGNEKLFF

V: TRBV10-3
D: TRBD2
J: TRBJ2-1
length: 15
size: .
DNA: TGTGCCATCAGTGATTCGGGAGGCCCCTACAATGAGCAGTTCTTC
CDR3: CAISDSGGPYNEQFF

V: TRBV5-6
D: .
J: TRBJ1-2
length: 14
size: .
DNA: TGTGCCAGCAGCTTGCCGCCAGGGGACTATGGCTACACCTTC
CDR3: CASSLPPGDYGYTF

V: TRBV5-5
D: .
J: TRBJ2-1
length: 20
size: .
DNA: TGTGCCAGCAGCCCAGGGACTCGAATAACTCCTAAGAGCTCCTACAATGAGCAGTTCTTC
CDR3: CASSPGTRITPKSSYNEQFF

V: TRBV20-1
D: .
J: TRBJ2-7
length: 11
size: .
DNA: TGCAGTGCTAGCTTGGCTCACGAGCAGTACTTC
CDR3: CSASLAHEQYF